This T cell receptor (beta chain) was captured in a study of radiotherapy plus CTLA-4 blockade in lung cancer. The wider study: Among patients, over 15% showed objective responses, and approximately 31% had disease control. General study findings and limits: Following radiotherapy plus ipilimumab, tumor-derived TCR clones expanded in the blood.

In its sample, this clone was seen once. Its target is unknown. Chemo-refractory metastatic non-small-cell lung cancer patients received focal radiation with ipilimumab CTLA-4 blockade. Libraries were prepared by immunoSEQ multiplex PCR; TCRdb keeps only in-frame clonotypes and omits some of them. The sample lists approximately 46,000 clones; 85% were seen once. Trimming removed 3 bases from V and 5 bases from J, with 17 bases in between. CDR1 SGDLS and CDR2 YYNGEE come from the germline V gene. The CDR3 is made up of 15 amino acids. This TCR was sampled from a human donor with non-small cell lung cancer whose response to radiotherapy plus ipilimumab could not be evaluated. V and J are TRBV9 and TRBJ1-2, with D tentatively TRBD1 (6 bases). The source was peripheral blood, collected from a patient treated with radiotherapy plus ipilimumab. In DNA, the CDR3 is TGTGCCAGCAGCGCAACAGGGAATTTAGGGTATGGCTACACCTTC. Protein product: CASSATGNLGYGYTF.